A single sample gave rise to the 25 T cell receptor beta chains below, sequenced in a study of radiotherapy plus CTLA-4 blockade in lung cancer. Measured with immunoSEQ multiplex PCR; TCRdb has only the in-frame clones, and not every one. Of about 51,000 clones listed, 75% to 80% were seen once; the top ten hold 2% to 2.5%. The sample here was peripheral blood, taken from a patient treated with radiotherapy plus ipilimumab. All receptors come from a human donor with non-small cell lung cancer whose response to radiotherapy plus ipilimumab could not be evaluated.

The chain employs TRBV19 and TRBJ1-5; possible D gene TRBD1, 6 bases. The length of the CDR3 is 17 residues. The ends were cut back, 2 bases at V and 2 bases at J, with 16 bases in the middle. Germline CDR1 is LNHDA and CDR2 is SQIVND (reference sequence). This CDR3 reads CASSIKRGGWGNQPQHF. The CDR3 nucleotides read TGTGCCAGTAGTATAAAACGAGGGGGATGGGGCAATCAGCCCCAGCATTTT.

The gene calls are TRBV5-6 and TRBJ2-1; D is undetermined. This CDR3 has 15 amino acids. The V end lost 1 base, the J end lost 0 bases, and 8 bases lay between the germline ends. CDR1 is SGHDT and CDR2 is YYEEEE in the germline V gene. CDR3 sequence reads: CASSLTPSSYNEQFF. The DNA of the CDR3 is TGTGCCAGCAGCTTGACACCAAGCTCCTACAATGAGCAGTTCTTC.

This clone was seen a few times. The genes are TRBV18 and TRBJ2-4, with 8 nucleotides matching TRBD1. Per germline, CDR1 KGHSH and CDR2 LQKENI. The junction had 9 bases not matched to a gene; V was cut back by 6 bases and J by 5 bases. This CDR3 comprises 15 residues. This CDR3 reads CASSPMDRVENIQYF. The CDR3 DNA sequence: TGTGCCAGCTCGCCTATGGACAGGGTCGAAAACATTCAGTACTTC.

This chain connects TRBV5-1 to TRBJ2-3, with D unclear. The germline gives CDR1 SGHRS, CDR2 YFSETQ. The CDR3 contains 14 residues. V dropped 2 bases and J dropped 4 bases, with 11 bases sitting between them. CDR3 region: CASSLNSLADTQYF. CDR3 nucleotide sequence: TGCGCCAGCAGCTTAAACAGTTTGGCAGATACGCAGTATTTT.

This sequence joins TRBV9 and TRBJ2-1; 7 nucleotides match TRBD1. Germline-derived CDR1 and CDR2 are SGDLS and YYNGEE. The CDR3 has 15 residues. V was clipped by 3 bases and J by 1 base; unmatched bases: 4. The CDR3 reads CASSGLTGSYNEQFF. The CDR3 DNA follows: TGTGCCAGCAGCGGCCTGACAGGGTCCTACAATGAGCAGTTCTTC. The variable domain in full, with the rest retrieved from reference TRBV9 and TRBJ2-1, is DSGVTQTPKHLITATGQRVTLRCSPRSGDLSVYWYQQSLDQGLQFLIQYYNGEERAKGNILERFSAQQFPDLHSELNLSSLELGDSALYFCASSGLTGSYNEQFFGPGTRLTVL.

V and J are TRBV5-4 and TRBJ2-4; 7 bases are shared with TRBD2. Germline V CDR1 and CDR2: SGHNT, YYREEE (reference sequence). This CDR3 contains 15 residues. With 4 bases clipped from V and 9 bases from J, the junction kept 13 bases outside the gene matches. The CDR3 here is CASSLSMGGESIQYF. Written as DNA, the CDR3 is TGTGCCAGCAGCCTCTCGATGGGGGGGGAAAGCATTCAGTACTTC.

A word on this clone: The identical CDR3 is also encoded by other nucleotide sequences in the sample. CDR3 nucleotides: TGTGCCAGCAGCGTAAGCGGGAGGGCTTCCTACGAGCAGTACTTC. It codes for CASSVSGRASYEQYF. The chain combines TRBV9 with TRBJ2-7, with 10 bases identical to TRBD2. Germline CDR1 SGDLS, CDR2 YYNGEE. Trimming took 1 base from V and 1 from J; bases not matched to a gene: 2. The length of the CDR3 is 15 residues.

V gene TRBV7-3 combines with J gene TRBJ1-2, with TRBD1 matching 9 bases. Germline V gene data show CDR1 as SGHTA and CDR2 as FQGTGA. With V trimmed by 5 bases and J by 8 bases, 9 bases remained unmatched. There are 14 residues in the CDR3. The CDR3 sequence is CASSPSGQGYGYTF. The CDR3 DNA follows: TGTGCCAGCAGCCCATCTGGACAGGGGTACGGCTACACCTTC. Full variable domain (missing parts from reference TRBV7-3 and TRBJ1-2): GAGVSQTPSNKVTEKGKYVELRCDPISGHTALYWYRQSLGQGPEFLIYFQGTGAADDSGLPNDRFFAVRPEGSVSTLKIQRTERGDSAVYLCASSPSGQGYGYTFGSGTRLTVV.

As concerns this clone: As the CDR3 is not closed by the conserved phenylalanine or tryptophan, this likely results from a read error. The limits of the CDR3 on the DNA are not certain, so only TCRdb's listed CDR3 is given. The chain joins TRBV28 to TRBJ1-2. The CDR3 adds up to 13 amino acids, both ends counted. In germline, CDR1 is MDHEN, CDR2 SYDVKM. CDR3 region: CASTTRGTGESIL.

Points on this clone: The junction shows a germline mismatch at one end, possibly a read error. The chain has TRBV7-7 and TRBJ2-1; TRBD2 agrees at 8 bases. The CDR3 has 13 residues. Germline loops: CDR1 SSHAT, CDR2 FNYEAQ (reference sequence). The DNA of the CDR3 is TGTGCTAGCAGCTTAGCCGGGGGGGATGAGCAGTTCTTC. As protein: CASSLAGGDEQFF.

This clone was observed a handful of times. V usage is TRBV11-2 and J usage is TRBJ2-1; 8 nucleotides agree with TRBD2. This CDR3 spans 17 amino acids. Germline assignment: CDR1 SGHAT and CDR2 FQNNGV. V shed 0 bases, J shed 2 bases, and the junction held 6 bases outside the gene matches. The CDR3 DNA reads TGTGCCAGCAGCTTAGAGGTTGGTAGCGGGGCCTACAATGAGCAGTTCTTC. Amino acids: CASSLEVGSGAYNEQFF.

The chain is built from TRBV2 and TRBJ2-5, with D unresolved. V dropped 4 bases and J dropped 4 bases, with 16 bases sitting between them. Germline V gene lookup returns CDR1 SNHLY and CDR2 FYNNEI. This CDR3 is built from 15 residues. CDR3 sequence: CASSGSVKDIETQYF. DNA of the CDR3: TGTGCCAGCAGTGGCAGCGTCAAGGATATAGAGACCCAGTACTTC.

The chain combines TRBV7-2 with TRBJ1-6; TRBD1 agrees at 7 bases. Trimming cost V 5 bases and J 9 bases; bases outside gene matches: 7. Germline-derived CDR1 and CDR2 are SGHTA and FQGNSA. This CDR3 region has 14 residues. The CDR3 DNA is TGTGCCAGCAGCCTAGGGACAGATGGTTCACCCCTCCACTTT. Its protein is CASSLGTDGSPLHF.

This chain links TRBV4-3 with TRBJ1-1; D remains ambiguous. Germline CDR1 and CDR2: LGHNA and YSLEER. The CDR3 loop spans 13 amino acids. V was shortened by 0 bases and J by 5 bases, with 7 bases between the two germline ends. The CDR3 is CASSQDPGTEAFF. For the CDR3, the DNA is TGCGCCAGCAGCCAAGATCCGGGAACTGAAGCTTTCTTT.

The chain employs TRBV6-1 and TRBJ1-2; no definite D call. CDR3 size: 11 residues. CDR1 is MNHNS and CDR2 is SASEGT in the germline V gene. V lost 3 bases and J 5 bases, leaving 4 bases between the germline ends. In DNA, the CDR3 is TGTGCCAGCAGTGATCTATATGGCTACACCTTC. Its protein product is CASSDLYGYTF.

The V and J genes are TRBV18 and TRBJ2-2, with D possibly TRBD2 on 6 matching bases. The germline V and J ends were trimmed by 5 bases and 2 bases, with 12 bases remaining between them. Germline CDR1 is KGHSH and CDR2 is LQKENI. The CDR3 is made up of 15 amino acids. In DNA, the CDR3 is TGTGCCAGCTCATTCACCGGGGGAAACACCGGGGAGCTGTTTTTT. It specifies CASSFTGGNTGELFF.

The J gene is TRBJ2-3, the V gene TRBV7-2; D perhaps matches TRBD2 (6 bases). This CDR3 is 16 amino acids long. Trimming took off 2 bases at V and 2 bases at J, with 14 bases between the two ends. Germline lookup yields CDR1 SGHTA and CDR2 FQGNSA. The CDR3 loop reads CASSLSGGTYTDTQYF. In DNA form, the CDR3 reads TGTGCCAGCAGCTTAAGCGGCGGGACCTACACAGATACGCAGTATTTT.

V is TRBV27 and J is TRBJ2-1, with TRBD1 matching 7 bases. Trimming removed 5 bases from V and 3 bases from J; junction bases left unmatched: 7. The CDR3 loop spans 15 amino acids. Germline values: CDR1 MNHEY, CDR2 SMNVEV (reference sequence). The CDR3 nucleotides are TGTGCCAGCAGTCAAAGACAGGGTGGCTACAATGAGCAGTTCTTC. Translated, it gives CASSQRQGGYNEQFF.

This sequence joins TRBV4-2 and TRBJ2-3, with 7 bases matching TRBD2. The length of the CDR3 is 16 residues. The ends lost 3 bases at V and 0 bases at J; junction bases unmatched: 6. CDR1 is LGHNA and CDR2 is YNFKEQ in the germline V gene. The CDR3 nucleotides read TGTGCCAGCAGCCATACTAGCGCCGCTAGCACAGATACGCAGTATTTT. Translated, it gives CASSHTSAASTDTQYF.

This clone has more than one count but fewer than ten. CDR3 protein: CASSGGLRGTQYF. In DNA form, the CDR3 reads TGTGCCAGCAGCGGAGGGTTGCGGGGGACGCAGTATTTT. The chain combines TRBV11-1 with TRBJ2-3, with 7 bases matching TRBD2. The CDR3 is made up of 13 amino acids. Germline V gene sequence: CDR1 SGHAT, CDR2 FQDESV (reference sequence). Losses at the gene ends were 5 bases for V and 9 bases for J; bases not matched to a gene: 8. The full variable domain, completed using reference TRBV11-1 and TRBJ2-3, is EAEVAQSPRYKITEKSQAVAFWCDPISGHATLYWYRQILGQGPELLVQFQDESVVDDSQLPKDRFSAERLKGVDSTLKIQPAELGDSAMYLCASSGGLRGTQYFGPGTRLTVL.

This clone was observed a few times. This chain joins TRBV13 and TRBJ2-4; D perhaps matches TRBD1 (5 bases). V was trimmed by 5 bases and J by 6 bases, leaving 20 bases between them. Germline assignment: CDR1 PRHDT and CDR2 FYEKMQ (reference sequence). The CDR3 is 16 amino acids. The CDR3 sequence: CASSRGAGPRGNIQYF. The CDR3 bases are TGTGCCAGCAGCAGGGGTGCCGGGCCCCGTGGAAACATTCAGTACTTC.

J is TRBJ2-3 and V is TRBV7-3, with 8 nucleotides matching TRBD2. The CDR3 spans 15 residues. Unmatched junction bases numbered 8, after V lost 6 bases and J lost 3 bases. The germline CDR1 and CDR2 sequences are SGHTA and FQGTGA. CDR3 sequence (DNA): TGTGCCAGCAGTCTAACGGGCGGGAGGACAGATACGCAGTATTTT. Protein: CASSLTGGRTDTQYF. The full variable domain, its missing parts supplied by reference TRBV7-3 and TRBJ2-3, is GAGVSQTPSNKVTEKGKYVELRCDPISGHTALYWYRQSLGQGPEFLIYFQGTGAADDSGLPNDRFFAVRPEGSVSTLKIQRTERGDSAVYLCASSLTGGRTDTQYFGPGTRLTVL.

This sequence joins TRBV5-4 and TRBJ2-5; 13 bases are a match to TRBD2. The germline CDR1 and CDR2 sequences are SGHNT and YYREEE (reference sequence). J gave up 2 bases and V 4 bases, and 5 bases lay outside the gene matches. The CDR3 has 16 amino acids. CDR3 loop: CASSPRLAGGQETQYF. CDR3 sequence (DNA): TGTGCCAGCAGCCCAAGACTAGCGGGGGGTCAAGAGACCCAGTACTTC.

CDR3 residues: CASSIARTNIYEQYF. The DNA of the CDR3 is TGTGCCAGTAGTATAGCCAGGACAAACATCTACGAGCAGTACTTC. V is TRBV19 and J is TRBJ2-7; D is perhaps TRBD1 (5 bases). The germline V gene encodes CDR1 LNHDA and CDR2 SQIVND (reference sequence). The CDR3 covers 15 residues. V gave up 1 base and J gave up 3 bases, with 13 bases separating them.

The chain joins TRBV6-5 to TRBJ2-1; 10 positions agree with TRBD1. The germline V gene encodes CDR1 MNHEY and CDR2 SVGAGI. With 7 bases clipped from V and 9 bases from J, the junction kept 9 bases outside the gene matches. This CDR3 contains 14 residues. CDR3 DNA: TGTGCCAGCAACCCGGGACAGGGGTTCAGTGAGCAGTTCTTC. It yields the protein CASNPGQGFSEQFF.